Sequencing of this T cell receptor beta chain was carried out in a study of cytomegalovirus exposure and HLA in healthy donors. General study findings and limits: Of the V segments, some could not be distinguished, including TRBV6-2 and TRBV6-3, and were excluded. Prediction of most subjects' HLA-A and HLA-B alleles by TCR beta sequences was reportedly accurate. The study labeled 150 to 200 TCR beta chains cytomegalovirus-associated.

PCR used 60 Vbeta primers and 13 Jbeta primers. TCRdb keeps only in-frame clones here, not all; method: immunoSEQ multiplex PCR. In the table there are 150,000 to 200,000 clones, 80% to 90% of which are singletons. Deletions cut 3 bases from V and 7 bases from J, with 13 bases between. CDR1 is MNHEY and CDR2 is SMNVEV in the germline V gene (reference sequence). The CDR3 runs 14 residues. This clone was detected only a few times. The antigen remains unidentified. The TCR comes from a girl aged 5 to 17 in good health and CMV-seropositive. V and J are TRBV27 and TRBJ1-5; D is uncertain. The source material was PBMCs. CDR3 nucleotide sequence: TGTGCCAGCAGTTTTATTGGGTCGGGACAGCCCCAGCATTTT. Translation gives CASSFIGSGQPQHF.